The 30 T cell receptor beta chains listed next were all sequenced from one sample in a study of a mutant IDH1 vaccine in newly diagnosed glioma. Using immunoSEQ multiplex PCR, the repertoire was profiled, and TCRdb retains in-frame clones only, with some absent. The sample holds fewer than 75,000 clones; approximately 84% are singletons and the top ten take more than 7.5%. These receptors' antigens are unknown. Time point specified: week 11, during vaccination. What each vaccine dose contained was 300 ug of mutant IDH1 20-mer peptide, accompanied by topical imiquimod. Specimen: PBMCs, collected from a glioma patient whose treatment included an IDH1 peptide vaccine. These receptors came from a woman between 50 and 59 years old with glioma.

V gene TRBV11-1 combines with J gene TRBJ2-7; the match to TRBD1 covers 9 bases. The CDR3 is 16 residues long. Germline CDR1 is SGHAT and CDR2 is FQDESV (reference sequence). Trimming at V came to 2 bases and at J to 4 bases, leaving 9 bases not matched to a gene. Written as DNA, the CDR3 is TGTGCCAGCAGCTTACTCGTCGGACAGGGGTTATACGAGCAGTACTTC. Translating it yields CASSLLVGQGLYEQYF.

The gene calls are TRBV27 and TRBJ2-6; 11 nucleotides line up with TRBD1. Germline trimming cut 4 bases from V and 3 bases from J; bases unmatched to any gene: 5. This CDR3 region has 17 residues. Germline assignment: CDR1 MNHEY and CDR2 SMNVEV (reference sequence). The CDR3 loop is CASSSRTGGYGANVLTF. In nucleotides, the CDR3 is TGTGCCAGCAGTTCCCGGACAGGGGGCTATGGGGCCAACGTCCTGACTTTC.

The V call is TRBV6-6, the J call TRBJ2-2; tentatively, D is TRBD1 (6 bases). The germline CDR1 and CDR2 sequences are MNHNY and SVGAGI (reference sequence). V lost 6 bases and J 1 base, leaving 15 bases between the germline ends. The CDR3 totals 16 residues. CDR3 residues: CASRLTGSGNTGELFF. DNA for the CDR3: TGTGCCAGCAGGCTGACAGGTTCTGGGAACACCGGGGAGCTGTTTTTT.

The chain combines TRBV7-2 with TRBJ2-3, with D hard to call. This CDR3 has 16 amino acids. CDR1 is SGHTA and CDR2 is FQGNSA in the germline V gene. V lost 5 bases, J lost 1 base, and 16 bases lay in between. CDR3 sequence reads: CASSPRAGRGTDTQYF. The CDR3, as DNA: TGTGCCAGCAGCCCCCGTGCTGGGCGAGGCACAGATACGCAGTATTTT.

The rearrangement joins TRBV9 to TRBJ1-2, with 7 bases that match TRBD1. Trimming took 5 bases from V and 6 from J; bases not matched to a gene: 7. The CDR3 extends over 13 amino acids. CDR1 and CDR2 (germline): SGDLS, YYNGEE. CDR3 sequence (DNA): TGTGCCAGCAGTACCGGGACAGAAGATGGCTACACCTTC. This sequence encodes CASSTGTEDGYTF.

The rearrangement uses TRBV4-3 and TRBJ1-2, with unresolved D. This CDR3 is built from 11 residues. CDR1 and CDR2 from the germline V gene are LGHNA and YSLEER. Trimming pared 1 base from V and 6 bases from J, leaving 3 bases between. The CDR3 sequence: CASSQGDGYTF. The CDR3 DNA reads TGCGCCAGCAGCCAAGGGGATGGCTACACCTTC.

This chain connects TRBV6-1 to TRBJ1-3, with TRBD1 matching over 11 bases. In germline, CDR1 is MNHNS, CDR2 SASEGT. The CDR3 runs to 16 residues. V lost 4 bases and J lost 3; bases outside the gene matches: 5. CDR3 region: CASSGGTGGSGNTIYF. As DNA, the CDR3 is TGTGCCAGCAGTGGGGGGACAGGGGGAAGTGGAAACACCATATATTTT.

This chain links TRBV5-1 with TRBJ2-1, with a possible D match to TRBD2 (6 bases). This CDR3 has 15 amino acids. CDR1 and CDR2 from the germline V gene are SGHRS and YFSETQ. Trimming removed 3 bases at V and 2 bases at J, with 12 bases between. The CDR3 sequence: CASSWGVHTYNEQFF. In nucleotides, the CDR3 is TGCGCCAGCAGCTGGGGGGTCCATACCTACAATGAGCAGTTCTTC.

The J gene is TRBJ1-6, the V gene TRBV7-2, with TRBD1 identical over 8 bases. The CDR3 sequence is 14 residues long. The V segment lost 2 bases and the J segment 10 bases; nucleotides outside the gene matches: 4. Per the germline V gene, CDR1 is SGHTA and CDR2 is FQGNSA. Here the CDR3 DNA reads TGTGCCAGCAGCTTACAGGGGGCCGTGTCACCCCTCCACTTT. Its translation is CASSLQGAVSPLHF.

The CDR3 spells CASSVVSSSGEQFF. The CDR3 DNA is TGTGCCAGCAGCGTAGTGTCCTCTAGTGGTGAGCAGTTCTTC. This chain uses TRBV9 with TRBJ2-1, with D unclear. With 0 bases removed from V and 9 bases from J, the gap between germline ends came to 13 bases. The CDR3 runs to 14 residues. CDR1 is SGDLS, CDR2 YYNGEE, per germline. The full variable domain, completed using reference TRBV9 and TRBJ2-1, is DSGVTQTPKHLITATGQRVTLRCSPRSGDLSVYWYQQSLDQGLQFLIQYYNGEERAKGNILERFSAQQFPDLHSELNLSSLELGDSALYFCASSVVSSSGEQFFGPGTRLTVL.

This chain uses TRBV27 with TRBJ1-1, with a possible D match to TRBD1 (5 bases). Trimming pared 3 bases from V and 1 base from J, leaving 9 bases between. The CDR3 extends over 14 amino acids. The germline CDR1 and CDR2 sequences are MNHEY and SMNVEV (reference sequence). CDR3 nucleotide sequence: TGTGCCAGCAGTTTCGGGACGGCGAACACTGAAGCTTTCTTT. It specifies CASSFGTANTEAFF.

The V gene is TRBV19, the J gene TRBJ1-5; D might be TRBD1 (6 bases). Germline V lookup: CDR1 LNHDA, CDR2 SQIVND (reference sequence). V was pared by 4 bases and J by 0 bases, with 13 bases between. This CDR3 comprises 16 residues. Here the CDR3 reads CASSTRQDSSNQPQHF. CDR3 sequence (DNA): TGTGCCAGTAGTACCCGACAGGACAGTAGCAATCAGCCCCAGCATTTT.

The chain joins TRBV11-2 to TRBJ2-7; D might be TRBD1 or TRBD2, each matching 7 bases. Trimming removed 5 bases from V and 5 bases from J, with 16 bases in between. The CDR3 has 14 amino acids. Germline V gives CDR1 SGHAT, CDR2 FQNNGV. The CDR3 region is CASSAIQGGNEQYF. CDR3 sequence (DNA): TGTGCCAGCAGCGCAATTCAGGGGGGGAACGAGCAGTACTTC.

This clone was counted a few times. For the CDR3, the DNA is TGTGCCAGCAGGCCCCTGCTGAACACTGAAGCTTTCTTT. This translates into CASRPLLNTEAFF. The V gene is TRBV2, the J gene TRBJ1-1; D is undetermined. CDR1 and CDR2 from the germline V gene are SNHLY and FYNNEI. The CDR3 runs to 13 residues. The V gene lost 6 bases and the J gene lost 0 bases, with 8 bases spanning the gap.

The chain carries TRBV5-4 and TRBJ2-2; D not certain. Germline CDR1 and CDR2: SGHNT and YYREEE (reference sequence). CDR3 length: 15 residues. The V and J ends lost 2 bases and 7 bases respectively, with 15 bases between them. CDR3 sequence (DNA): TGTGCCAGCAGCTTCTCGGGCTCCTCGATCGGGGAGCTGTTTTTT. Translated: CASSFSGSSIGELFF. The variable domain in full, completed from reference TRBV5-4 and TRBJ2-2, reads ETGVTQSPTHLIKTRGQQVTLRCSSQSGHNTVSWYQQALGQGPQFIFQYYREEENGRGNFPPRFSGLQFPNYSSELNVNALELDDSALYLCASSFSGSSIGELFFGEGSRLTVL.

Here the CDR3 reads CSVGGQRNTEAFF. The CDR3 nucleotides read TGCAGCGTTGGTGGCCAGCGGAACACTGAAGCTTTCTTT. The rearrangement joins TRBV29-1 to TRBJ1-1; D remains unclear. Between the trimmed V and J ends, which lost 4 bases and 1 base, there was a span of 10 bases. The CDR3 consists of 13 residues. Germline-derived CDR1 and CDR2 are SQVTM and ANQGSEA.

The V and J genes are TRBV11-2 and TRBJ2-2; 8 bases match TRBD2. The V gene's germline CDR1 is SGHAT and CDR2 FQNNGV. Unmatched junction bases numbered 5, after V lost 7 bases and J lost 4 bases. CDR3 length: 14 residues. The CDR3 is CASTPRGGTGELFF. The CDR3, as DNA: TGTGCCAGCACCCCCCGGGGGGGCACCGGGGAGCTGTTTTTT.

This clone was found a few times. CDR3: CASSRPSYNEQFF. Here the CDR3 DNA reads TGTGCCAGTAGCCGCCCCTCCTACAATGAGCAGTTCTTC. This rearrangement joins TRBV19 to TRBJ2-1; D is unclear. V was clipped by 6 bases and J by 0 bases, with 6 bases between them. The CDR3 contains 13 residues. Germline CDR1 reads LNHDA; CDR2 reads SQIVND (reference sequence).

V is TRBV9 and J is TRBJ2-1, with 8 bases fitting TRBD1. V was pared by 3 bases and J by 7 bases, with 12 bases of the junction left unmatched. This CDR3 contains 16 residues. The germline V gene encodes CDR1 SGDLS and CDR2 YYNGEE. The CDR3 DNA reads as TGTGCCAGCAGCGGCGGGGCAGGGGGCCCCCAGAATGAGCAGTTCTTC. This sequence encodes CASSGGAGGPQNEQFF.

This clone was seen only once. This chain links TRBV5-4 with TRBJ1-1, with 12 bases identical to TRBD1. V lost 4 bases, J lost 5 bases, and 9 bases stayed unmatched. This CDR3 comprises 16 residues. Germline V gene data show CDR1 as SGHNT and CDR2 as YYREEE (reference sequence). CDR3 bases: TGTGCCAGCAGCGTCGGGACAGGGGGCGCGGGGACTGAAGCTTTCTTT. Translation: CASSVGTGGAGTEAFF.

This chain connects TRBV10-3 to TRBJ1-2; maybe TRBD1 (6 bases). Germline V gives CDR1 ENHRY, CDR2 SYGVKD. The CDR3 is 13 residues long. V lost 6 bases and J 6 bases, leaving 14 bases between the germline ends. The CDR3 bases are TGTGCCATCAGAGAACAGGGTATCGATGGCTACACCTTC. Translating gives CAIREQGIDGYTF.

The CDR3 loop is CASSLGAADQETQYF. In DNA, the CDR3 is TGTGCCAGCAGCTTGGGGGCAGCCGACCAAGAGACCCAGTACTTC. The rearrangement links TRBV5-6 to TRBJ2-5; D gene uncertain. V lost 0 bases to trimming and J lost 0 bases, with 9 bases between them. The CDR3 is 15 residues long. Germline V CDR1 and CDR2: SGHDT, YYEEEE.

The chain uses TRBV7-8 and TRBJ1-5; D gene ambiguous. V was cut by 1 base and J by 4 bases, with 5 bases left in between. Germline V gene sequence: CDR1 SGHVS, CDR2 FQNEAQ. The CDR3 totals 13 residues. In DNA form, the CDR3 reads TGTGCCAGCAGCTTAGGGAGGAATCAGCCCCAGCATTTT. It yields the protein CASSLGRNQPQHF.

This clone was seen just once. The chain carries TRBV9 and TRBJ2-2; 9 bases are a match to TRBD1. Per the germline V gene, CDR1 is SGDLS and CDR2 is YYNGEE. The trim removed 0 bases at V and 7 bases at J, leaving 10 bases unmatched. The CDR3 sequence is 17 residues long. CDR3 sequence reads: CASSVAVGQGANGELFF. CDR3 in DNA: TGTGCCAGCAGCGTAGCCGTGGGACAGGGAGCCAACGGGGAGCTGTTTTTT.

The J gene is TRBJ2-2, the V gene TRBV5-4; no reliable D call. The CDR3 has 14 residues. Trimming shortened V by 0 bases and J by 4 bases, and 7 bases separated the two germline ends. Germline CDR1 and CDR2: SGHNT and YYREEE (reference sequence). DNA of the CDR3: TGTGCCAGCAGCTTGGATCCCCTCACCGGGGAGCTGTTTTTT. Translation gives CASSLDPLTGELFF.

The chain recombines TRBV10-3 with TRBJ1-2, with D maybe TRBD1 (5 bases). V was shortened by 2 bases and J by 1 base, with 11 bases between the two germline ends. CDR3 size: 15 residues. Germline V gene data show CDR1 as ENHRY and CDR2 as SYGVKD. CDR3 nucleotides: TGTGCCATCAGTGAGAACCCGACAGTTAACTATGGCTACACCTTC. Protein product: CAISENPTVNYGYTF.

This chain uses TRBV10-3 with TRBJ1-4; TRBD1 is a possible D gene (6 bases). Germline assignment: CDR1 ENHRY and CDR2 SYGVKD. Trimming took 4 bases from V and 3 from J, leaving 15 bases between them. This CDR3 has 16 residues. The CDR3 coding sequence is TGTGCCATCAGTGGGGGCCTGGGGGCGGCTAATGAAAAACTGTTTTTT. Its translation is CAISGGLGAANEKLFF.

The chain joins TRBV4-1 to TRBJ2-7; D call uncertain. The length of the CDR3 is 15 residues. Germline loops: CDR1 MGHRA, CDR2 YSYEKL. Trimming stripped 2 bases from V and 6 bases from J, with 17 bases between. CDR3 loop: CASSQIMGTPLEQYF. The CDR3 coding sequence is TGCGCCAGCAGCCAAATAATGGGAACCCCGCTCGAGCAGTACTTC.

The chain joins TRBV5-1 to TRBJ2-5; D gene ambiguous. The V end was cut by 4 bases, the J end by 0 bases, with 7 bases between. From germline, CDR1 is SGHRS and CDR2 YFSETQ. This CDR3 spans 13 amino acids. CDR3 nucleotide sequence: TGCGCCAGCAGCCCCCCGTACCAAGAGACCCAGTACTTC. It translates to CASSPPYQETQYF.

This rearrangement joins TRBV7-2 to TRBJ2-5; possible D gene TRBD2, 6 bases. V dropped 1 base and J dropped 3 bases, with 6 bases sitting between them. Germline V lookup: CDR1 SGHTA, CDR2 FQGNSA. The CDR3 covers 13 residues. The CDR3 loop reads CASSLGGEETQYF. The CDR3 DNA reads TGTGCCAGCAGCTTAGGCGGGGAAGAGACCCAGTACTTC.